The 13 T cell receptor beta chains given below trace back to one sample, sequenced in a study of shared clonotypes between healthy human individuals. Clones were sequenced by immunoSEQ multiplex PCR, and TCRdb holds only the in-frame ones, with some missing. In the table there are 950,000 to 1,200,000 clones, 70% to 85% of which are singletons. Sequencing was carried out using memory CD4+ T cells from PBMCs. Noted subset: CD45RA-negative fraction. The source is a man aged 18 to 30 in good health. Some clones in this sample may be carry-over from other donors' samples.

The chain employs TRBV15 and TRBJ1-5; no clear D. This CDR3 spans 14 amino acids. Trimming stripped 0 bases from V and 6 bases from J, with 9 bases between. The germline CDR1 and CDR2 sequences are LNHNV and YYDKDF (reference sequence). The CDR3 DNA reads TGTGCCACCAGCAGAGATCTAGCGGCTCAGCCCCAGCATTTT. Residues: CATSRDLAAQPQHF.

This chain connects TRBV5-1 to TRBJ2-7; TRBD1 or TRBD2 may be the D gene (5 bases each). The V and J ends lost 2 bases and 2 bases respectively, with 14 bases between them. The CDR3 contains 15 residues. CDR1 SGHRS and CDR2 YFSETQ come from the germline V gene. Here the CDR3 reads CASSFSGTDPYEQYF. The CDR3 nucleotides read TGCGCCAGCAGCTTTTCCGGGACGGACCCCTACGAGCAGTACTTC. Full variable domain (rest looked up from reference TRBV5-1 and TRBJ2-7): KAGVTQTPRYLIKTRGQQVTLSCSPISGHRSVSWYQQTPGQGLQFLFEYFSETQRNKGNFPGRFSGRQFSNSRSEMNVSTLELGDSALYLCASSFSGTDPYEQYFGPGTRLTVT.

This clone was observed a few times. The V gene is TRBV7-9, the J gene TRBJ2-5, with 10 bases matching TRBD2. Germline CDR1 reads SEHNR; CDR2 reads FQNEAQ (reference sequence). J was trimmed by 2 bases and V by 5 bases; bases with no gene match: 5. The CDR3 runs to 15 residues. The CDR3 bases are TGTGCCAGCAGCCGTGGGACTAGCGAGCAAGAGACCCAGTACTTC. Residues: CASSRGTSEQETQYF.

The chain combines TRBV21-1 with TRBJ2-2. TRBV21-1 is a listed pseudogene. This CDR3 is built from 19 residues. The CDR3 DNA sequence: TGTGCCAGCAGCAAAGGCCCGGGACCCGAGGCCCGTAACACCGGGGAGCTGTTTTTT. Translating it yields CASSKGPGPEARNTGELFF.

The CDR3 sequence: CASMETGGREQYF. CDR3 bases: TGCGCCAGCATGGAGACAGGGGGACGCGAGCAGTACTTC. This chain links TRBV5-1 with TRBJ2-7, with 9 bases matching TRBD1. Germline CDR1 and CDR2: SGHRS and YFSETQ. Unmatched junction bases numbered 7, after V lost 6 bases and J lost 6 bases. The CDR3 loop spans 13 amino acids.

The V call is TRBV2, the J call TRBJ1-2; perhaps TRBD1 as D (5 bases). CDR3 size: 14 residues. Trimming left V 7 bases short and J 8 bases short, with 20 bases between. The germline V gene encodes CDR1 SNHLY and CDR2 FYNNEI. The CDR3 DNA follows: TGTGCCAGCAACCCCGGGGTGGGCAGGGCCGGCTACACCTTC. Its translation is CASNPGVGRAGYTF.

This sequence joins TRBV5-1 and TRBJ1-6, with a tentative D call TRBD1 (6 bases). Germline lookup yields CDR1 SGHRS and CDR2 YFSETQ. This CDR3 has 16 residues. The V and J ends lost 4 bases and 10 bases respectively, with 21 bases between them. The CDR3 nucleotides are TGCGCCAGCAGCCTGGATTCGACAGGAGGAGGCTCACCCCTCCACTTT. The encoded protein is CASSLDSTGGGSPLHF.

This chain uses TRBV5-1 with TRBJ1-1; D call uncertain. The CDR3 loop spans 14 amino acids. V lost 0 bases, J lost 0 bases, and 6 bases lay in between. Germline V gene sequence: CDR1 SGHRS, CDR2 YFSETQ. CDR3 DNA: TGCGCCAGCAGCTTGGAAAACATGAACACTGAAGCTTTCTTT. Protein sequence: CASSLENMNTEAFF.

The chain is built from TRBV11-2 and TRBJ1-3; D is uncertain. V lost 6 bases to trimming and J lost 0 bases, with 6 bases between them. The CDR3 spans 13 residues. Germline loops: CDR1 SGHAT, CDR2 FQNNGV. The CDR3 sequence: CASRYSSGNTIYF. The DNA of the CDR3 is TGTGCCAGCAGGTATAGCTCTGGAAACACCATATATTTT.

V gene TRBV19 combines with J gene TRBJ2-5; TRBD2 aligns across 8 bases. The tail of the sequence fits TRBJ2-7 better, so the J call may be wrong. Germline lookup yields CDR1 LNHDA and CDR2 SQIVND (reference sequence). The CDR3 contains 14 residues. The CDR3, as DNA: TGTGCCAGTAGCCCGGGACTAGGAACCTACGAGCAGTACTTC. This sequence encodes CASSPGLGTYEQYF.

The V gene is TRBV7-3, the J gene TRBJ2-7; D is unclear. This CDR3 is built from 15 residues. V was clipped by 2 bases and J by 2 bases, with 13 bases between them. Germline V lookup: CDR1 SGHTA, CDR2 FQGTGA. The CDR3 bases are TGTGCCAGCAGCTTAGCCCCCCAGGCAACCTACGAGCAGTACTTC. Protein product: CASSLAPQATYEQYF.

The CDR3: CASSSPRGGPNQPQHF. In DNA form, the CDR3 reads TGTGCCAGCAGCTCCCCCAGGGGGGGGCCAAATCAGCCCCAGCATTTT. The chain is built from TRBV21-1 and TRBJ1-5. TRBV21-1 is a pseudogene segment. The CDR3 sequence is 16 residues long.

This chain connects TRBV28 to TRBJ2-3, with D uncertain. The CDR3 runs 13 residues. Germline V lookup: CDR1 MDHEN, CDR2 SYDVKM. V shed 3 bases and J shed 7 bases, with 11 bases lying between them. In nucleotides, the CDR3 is TGTGCCAGCAGTTTCAATTATAAGTATACGCAGTATTTT. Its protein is CASSFNYKYTQYF.